Below are 20 T cell receptor beta chains sequenced from a single sample in a study of cytomegalovirus exposure and HLA in healthy donors. PCR employed 60 Vbeta and 13 Jbeta primers. TCRdb keeps only in-frame clones here, not all; method: immunoSEQ multiplex PCR. Of roughly 120,000 clones listed, 81% were seen once; the top ten hold under 5%. Specimen: PBMCs. These TCRs come from a woman aged 25 to 39 in good health and CMV-seronegative.

The CDR3 protein is CASSSMAGGNTIYF. The CDR3, as DNA: TGCGCCAGCAGTAGTATGGCAGGAGGAAACACCATATATTTT. V is TRBV5-1 and J is TRBJ1-3; D remains unclear. The germline V and J ends were trimmed by 5 bases and 4 bases, with 13 bases remaining between them. The CDR3 consists of 14 residues. Germline values: CDR1 SGHRS, CDR2 YFSETQ.

The chain carries TRBV18 and TRBJ2-1; 12 bases line up with TRBD2. The V and J ends lost 2 bases and 4 bases, in that order; junction bases with no gene match: 9. The CDR3 runs to 18 residues. Per the germline V gene, CDR1 is KGHSH and CDR2 is LQKENI. CDR3 sequence (DNA): TGTGCCAGCTCACCAAGCCTTGGGCTAGCGGGAGGGTACAATGAGCAGTTCTTC. As protein: CASSPSLGLAGGYNEQFF.

The chain has TRBV27 and TRBJ2-1; D is perhaps TRBD2 (5 bases). V gave up 0 bases and J gave up 7 bases, with 13 bases separating them. CDR3 length equals 15 residues. From germline, CDR1 is MNHEY and CDR2 SMNVEV (reference sequence). CDR3 nucleotide sequence: TGTGCCAGCAGTTTATCGATCTCTAGCAATAATGAGCAGTTCTTC. Amino acids: CASSLSISSNNEQFF.

The chain employs TRBV28 and TRBJ2-3; 12 positions match TRBD1. Per germline, CDR1 MDHEN and CDR2 SYDVKM. The trim removed 5 bases at V and 4 bases at J, leaving 7 bases unmatched. The CDR3 runs 16 residues. The CDR3 DNA reads TGTGCCAGCAGTCCCCCGGGACAGGGGGCGTCAGATACGCAGTATTTT. Protein sequence: CASSPPGQGASDTQYF. The full variable domain, with the rest looked up from reference TRBV28 and TRBJ2-3, is DVKVTQSSRYLVKRTGEKVFLECVQDMDHENMFWYRQDPGLGLRLIYFSYDVKMKEKGDIPEGYSVSREKKERFSLILESASTNQTSMYLCASSPPGQGASDTQYFGPGTRLTVL.

There are a few counts of this clone. This chain links TRBV13 with TRBJ1-3; no clear D gene. The germline CDR1 and CDR2 sequences are PRHDT and FYEKMQ (reference sequence). Trimming left V 6 bases short and J 0 bases short, with 9 bases between. The CDR3 has 14 amino acids. Written as DNA, the CDR3 is TGTGCCAGCAGTCGCCCAGTCTCTGGAAACACCATATATTTT. Its translation: CASSRPVSGNTIYF.

This clone was detected only a few times. The chain is built from TRBV9 and TRBJ1-2, with 7 bases aligning to TRBD1. Germline CDR1 and CDR2: SGDLS and YYNGEE. This CDR3 spans 14 amino acids. V shed 4 bases and J 2 bases; nucleotides not matched to a gene: 5. CDR3 sequence (DNA): TGTGCCAGCAGCCCCCAGGGGGGAAACTATGGCTACACCTTC. This encodes CASSPQGGNYGYTF.

The rearrangement joins TRBV5-1 to TRBJ1-4; 8 bases fit TRBD1. Germline CDR1 is SGHRS and CDR2 is YFSETQ. V was clipped by 3 bases and J by 8 bases; unmatched bases: 3. There are 13 residues in the CDR3. This CDR3 reads CASSSQGEEKLFF. The CDR3 DNA follows: TGCGCCAGCAGCTCACAGGGGGAGGAAAAACTGTTTTTT.

V is TRBV19 and J is TRBJ2-3; 7 nucleotides agree with TRBD2. Germline values: CDR1 LNHDA, CDR2 SQIVND (reference sequence). Losses at the gene ends were 1 base for V and 6 bases for J; bases not matched to a gene: 4. The CDR3 consists of 14 residues. DNA for the CDR3: TGTGCCAGTAGTATAGGCGGGAGAATGGATACGCAGTATTTT. It specifies CASSIGGRMDTQYF.

The rearrangement links TRBV5-1 to TRBJ2-1; 7 bases fit TRBD2. Germline V gives CDR1 SGHRS, CDR2 YFSETQ. V gave up 3 bases and J gave up 6 bases; unmatched junction bases: 12. There are 16 residues in the CDR3. CDR3 loop: CASSWTGGLGTNEQFF. Here the CDR3 DNA reads TGCGCCAGCAGCTGGACTGGCGGACTAGGGACCAATGAGCAGTTCTTC.

This rearrangement joins TRBV28 to TRBJ1-5; 7 nucleotides align to TRBD1. The CDR3 is 13 amino acids. V gave up 6 bases and J gave up 7 bases; unmatched junction bases: 6. CDR1 MDHEN and CDR2 SYDVKM come from the germline V gene. The CDR3: CASSTRGEQPQHF. The CDR3 bases are TGTGCCAGCAGCACCAGGGGGGAGCAGCCCCAGCATTTT. The full variable domain, with the rest looked up from reference TRBV28 and TRBJ1-5, is DVKVTQSSRYLVKRTGEKVFLECVQDMDHENMFWYRQDPGLGLRLIYFSYDVKMKEKGDIPEGYSVSREKKERFSLILESASTNQTSMYLCASSTRGEQPQHFGDGTRLSIL.

The rearrangement joins TRBV28 to TRBJ1-4; 9 nucleotides agree with TRBD1. J was trimmed by 5 bases and V by 4 bases; bases with no gene match: 5. In germline, CDR1 is MDHEN, CDR2 SYDVKM. This CDR3 has 15 residues. The CDR3 DNA is TGTGCCAGCAGTTCGTCCGGGACAGGGAATGAAAAACTGTTTTTT. Translating it yields CASSSSGTGNEKLFF. The complete variable domain, with remaining parts taken from reference TRBV28 and TRBJ1-4, reads DVKVTQSSRYLVKRTGEKVFLECVQDMDHENMFWYRQDPGLGLRLIYFSYDVKMKEKGDIPEGYSVSREKKERFSLILESASTNQTSMYLCASSSSGTGNEKLFFGSGTQLSVL.

The chain recombines TRBV7-7 with TRBJ2-2, with 8 bases that match TRBD1. The CDR3 runs 15 residues. V shed 4 bases and J 0 bases; nucleotides not matched to a gene: 1. Looked up from germline, CDR1 is SSHAT and CDR2 is FNYEAQ (reference sequence). The CDR3 DNA reads as TGTGCCAGCAGCTCAGGGGGCACGAACACCGGGGAGCTGTTTTTT. It yields the protein CASSSGGTNTGELFF.

Only a few counts were recorded for this clone. The chain recombines TRBV15 with TRBJ2-3; tentative D call: TRBD2 (6 bases). The CDR3 loop spans 15 amino acids. Per germline, CDR1 LNHNV and CDR2 YYDKDF (reference sequence). The V end lost 0 bases, the J end lost 1 base, and 8 bases lay between the germline ends. The CDR3 coding sequence is TGTGCCACCAGCAGAGAAGGAGGGGGCACAGATACGCAGTATTTT. Its translation is CATSREGGGTDTQYF.

This rearrangement joins TRBV7-2 to TRBJ1-4; no clear D gene. The CDR3 loop spans 15 amino acids. Germline CDR1 SGHTA, CDR2 FQGNSA. Trimming left V 5 bases short and J 4 bases short, with 14 bases between. The CDR3 loop reads CASSPEAGNNEKLFF. CDR3 DNA: TGTGCCAGCAGCCCCGAGGCGGGAAATAATGAAAAACTGTTTTTT.

This clone was found a few times. The chain couples TRBV7-7 to TRBJ2-6; D not certain. This CDR3 spans 16 amino acids. V shed 4 bases and J shed 0 bases, with 10 bases lying between them. Germline CDR1 SSHAT, CDR2 FNYEAQ (reference sequence). CDR3 nucleotides: TGTGCCAGCAGCTCCCCCGACAACTCTGGGGCCAACGTCCTGACTTTC. Amino acids: CASSSPDNSGANVLTF.

The chain uses TRBV25-1 and TRBJ2-1, with D possibly TRBD1 on 8 matching bases. V was trimmed by 10 bases and J by 8 bases, leaving 27 bases between them. Per germline, CDR1 MGHDK and CDR2 SYGVNS. This CDR3 is 16 amino acids long. CDR3 coding DNA: TGTGCCAACAGGGGGGGGGAGTTTGATGTTCGGTATGAGCAGTTCTTC. It translates to CANRGGEFDVRYEQFF.

The chain joins TRBV10-2 to TRBJ2-3; 10 nucleotides agree with TRBD2. CDR3 length: 14 residues. Germline V gives CDR1 WSHSY, CDR2 SAAADI. The V and J ends lost 3 bases and 4 bases, in that order; junction bases with no gene match: 1. CDR3 loop: CASSETSGADTQYF. For the CDR3, the DNA is TGCGCCAGCAGTGAAACTAGCGGGGCAGATACGCAGTATTTT.

The gene calls are TRBV5-4 and TRBJ2-7, with D possibly matching TRBD2 (5 bases). CDR3 length equals 15 residues. V was cut by 0 bases and J by 2 bases, with 12 bases left in between. From germline, CDR1 is SGHNT and CDR2 YYREEE (reference sequence). The CDR3 coding sequence is TGTGCCAGCAGCTTGGTAGGACTCCTCCCCTACGAGCAGTACTTC. This translates into CASSLVGLLPYEQYF.

This chain links TRBV27 with TRBJ2-5; TRBD1 matches at 9 bases. The ends lost 8 bases at V and 5 bases at J; junction bases unmatched: 15. Germline-derived CDR1 and CDR2 are MNHEY and SMNVEV (reference sequence). The CDR3 contains 16 residues. The chain's CDR3 is CASHSTGGSPGETQYF. For the CDR3, the DNA is TGTGCCAGCCATTCTACAGGGGGCTCTCCTGGGGAGACCCAGTACTTC.

This clone has only a few counts. The rearrangement links TRBV5-4 to TRBJ2-3; no clear D gene. Trimming took off 5 bases at V and 1 base at J, with 8 bases between the two ends. Germline V gene data show CDR1 as SGHNT and CDR2 as YYREEE (reference sequence). This CDR3 is built from 13 residues. The CDR3 is CASSPTGTDTQYF. In nucleotides, the CDR3 is TGTGCCAGCAGTCCGACTGGCACAGATACGCAGTATTTT.